The rows below give T cell receptor beta chains drawn from one sample of a study of cytomegalovirus exposure and HLA in healthy donors. Sequencing was performed with immunoSEQ multiplex PCR; in TCRdb, only in-frame clones are kept and a portion is missing. The sample has some 130,000 clones; the top ten hold about 1.5%. The sample taken for sequencing was PBMCs. These receptors were taken from a middle-aged woman in good health and CMV-seropositive. Each CDR3 is given without its conserved first and last residue. The order of the fields is V gene, CDR3 length, J gene, D gene, CDR3 protein. The D gene is left open where the match is weak.

TRBV5-5	13	TRBJ2-7	TRBD2	ASSRAGRGTYEQY
TRBV30	16	TRBJ2-3	TRBD1	AWSPPPPGTGGRNTQY
TRBV19	10	TRBJ1-2	TRBD1	ARGTAKFIYT
TRBV28	10	TRBJ2-5	.	ASSLGEETQY
TRBV9	11	TRBJ2-7	.	ASSVGEHYEQY
TRBV6-1	14	TRBJ2-7	TRBD1	ASSELSQGAWYEQY
TRBV25-1	12	TRBJ1-2	TRBD1	ASSGSQGLYGYT
TRBV7-3	9	TRBJ2-3	.	ASSVGDTQY
TRBV27	13	TRBJ2-7	.	ASSGFRDTSYEQY
TRBV20-1	9	TRBJ2-3	TRBD2	GGGRTDTQY
TRBV6-5	11	TRBJ2-1	.	ASSPHRIHEQF
TRBV10-1	15	TRBJ1-5	.	ASNTDTQVGSNQPQH
TRBV5-8	12	TRBJ2-5	.	ASSPIASQETQY
TRBV7-2	13	TRBJ1-1	TRBD1	ASSSRDRGQSEAF
TRBV5-1	12	TRBJ2-7	.	ASSFSGVSYEQY